The 26 T cell receptor beta chains listed next were all sequenced from one sample in a study of blood T cell repertoires in COVID-19. The data were produced by immunoSEQ multiplex PCR, yet TCRdb's version contains in-frame clones alone and is incomplete. The sample carries just over 350,000 clones, 75% to 90% recorded once. The sequencing input was peripheral blood. The receptors here all came from an older woman with COVID-19, enrolled during active disease.

V usage is TRBV29-1 and J usage is TRBJ2-3; 9 bases match TRBD1. The V gene end was trimmed by 4 bases and the J gene end by 5 bases; junction bases not matched to a gene: 4. The CDR3 extends over 13 amino acids. The germline CDR1 and CDR2 sequences are SQVTM and ANQGSEA. This CDR3 reads CSVGQGVKDTQYF. In DNA form, the CDR3 reads TGCAGCGTTGGACAGGGGGTTAAAGATACGCAGTATTTT.

J is TRBJ2-1 and V is TRBV10-2; 11 bases map to TRBD2. This CDR3 has 17 residues. J was trimmed by 8 bases and V by 5 bases; bases with no gene match: 14. Germline V gives CDR1 WSHSY, CDR2 SAAADI. The CDR3 DNA is TGCGCCAGCAGTTCCCGGCCTCTGACTAGCGGGGTCCATGAGCAGTTCTTC. This codes for CASSSRPLTSGVHEQFF.

The CDR3 DNA follows: TGTGCCAGCAGCTGGGGGGACAGCTCCTACGAGCAGTACTTC. This gives the protein CASSWGDSSYEQYF. The chain carries TRBV7-9 and TRBJ2-7; D may be TRBD1 (7 bases). V dropped 4 bases and J dropped 0 bases, with 10 bases sitting between them. The CDR3 consists of 14 residues. Germline CDR1 is SEHNR and CDR2 is FQNEAQ (reference sequence).

The gene calls are TRBV4-1 and TRBJ1-6, with 7 positions matching TRBD1. CDR1 MGHRA and CDR2 YSYEKL come from the germline V gene. The CDR3 runs to 17 residues. Unmatched junction bases numbered 8, after V lost 3 bases and J lost 3 bases. CDR3 nucleotide sequence: TGCGCCAGCAGCCATAAGACAGGGCTGCGCTATAATTCACCCCTCCACTTT. Its translation: CASSHKTGLRYNSPLHF.

This chain connects TRBV3-1 (or the pseudogene TRBV3-2) to TRBJ1-2; unclear D gene. There are 17 residues in the CDR3. Germline CDR1 is LGHDT and CDR2 is YNNKEL (reference sequence). Trimming took 1 base from V and 4 from J, leaving 19 bases between them. The CDR3 sequence is CASSQGAQHQKTYGYTF. CDR3 coding DNA: TGTGCCAGCAGCCAAGGAGCACAGCACCAGAAAACCTATGGCTACACCTTC.

This sequence joins TRBV25-1 and TRBJ2-5; 11 bases agree with TRBD1. Germline V gene sequence: CDR1 MGHDK, CDR2 SYGVNS. V shed 6 bases and J 6 bases; nucleotides not matched to a gene: 3. CDR3 size: 13 residues. The CDR3 nucleotides are TGTGCCAGCAGCGGACAGGGGGCCAAGACCCAGTACTTC. Translated, it gives CASSGQGAKTQYF.

The chain carries TRBV9 and TRBJ2-3, with no clear D. This CDR3 comprises 12 residues. Germline values: CDR1 SGDLS, CDR2 YYNGEE. The V end was cut by 0 bases, the J end by 6 bases, with 5 bases between. DNA for the CDR3: TGTGCCAGCAGCGTAGACGGGGATACGCAGTATTTT. It translates to CASSVDGDTQYF. Filled out from reference TRBV9 and TRBJ2-3, the complete variable domain reads DSGVTQTPKHLITATGQRVTLRCSPRSGDLSVYWYQQSLDQGLQFLIQYYNGEERAKGNILERFSAQQFPDLHSELNLSSLELGDSALYFCASSVDGDTQYFGPGTRLTVL.

The count of this clone is one. The rearrangement joins TRBV11-3 to TRBJ1-1; the D gene is possibly TRBD1 (6 bases). This CDR3 is 14 amino acids long. Trimming shortened V by 5 bases and J by 8 bases, and 18 bases separated the two germline ends. Germline CDR1 is SGHNT and CDR2 is YENEEA. CDR3 DNA: TGTGCCAGCAGCCAGGGGTTCTGGGGGCCAGAAGCTTTCTTT. Translation: CASSQGFWGPEAFF.

This clone appeared a single time. The chain joins TRBV19 to TRBJ1-5; 7 bases are shared with TRBD1. The CDR3 totals 18 residues. CDR1 and CDR2 (germline): LNHDA, SQIVND (reference sequence). V was pared by 2 bases and J by 7 bases, with 17 bases of the junction left unmatched. CDR3 in amino acids: CASSILYRGRRGLQPQHF. CDR3 bases: TGTGCCAGTAGTATACTCTACAGGGGACGAAGGGGATTACAGCCCCAGCATTTT.

The V call is TRBV5-1, the J call TRBJ1-2; 10 bases are a match to TRBD1. Germline CDR1 is SGHRS and CDR2 is YFSETQ. J was trimmed by 2 bases and V by 3 bases; bases with no gene match: 4. The CDR3 has 15 amino acids. CDR3 coding DNA: TGCGCCAGCAGCTGGGGGACAGGGGCGAACTATGGCTACACCTTC. Translation gives CASSWGTGANYGYTF.

In this sample, this clone turned up a few times. Other DNA sequences in this specimen translate into the identical CDR3. The V and J genes are TRBV2 and TRBJ2-5; no firm D call. The V end lost 2 bases, the J end lost 4 bases, and 8 bases lay between the germline ends. The CDR3 has 13 amino acids. In germline, CDR1 is SNHLY, CDR2 FYNNEI. In DNA form, the CDR3 reads TGTGCCAGCAGTGAACGGCAGCGAGAGACCCAGTACTTC. It is translated as CASSERQRETQYF.

The rearrangement links TRBV5-1 to TRBJ2-7; TRBD1 is a possible D gene (6 bases). Germline V lookup: CDR1 SGHRS, CDR2 YFSETQ. CDR3 length equals 13 residues. Trimming shortened V by 4 bases and J by 4 bases, and 12 bases separated the two germline ends. CDR3 protein: CASSMTGFYEQYF. CDR3 DNA sequence: TGCGCCAGCAGCATGACAGGATTTTACGAGCAGTACTTC.

The genes are TRBV7-9 and TRBJ2-7; 10 bases map to TRBD1. CDR1 is SEHNR and CDR2 is FQNEAQ in the germline V gene (reference sequence). The trim removed 7 bases at V and 4 bases at J, leaving 7 bases unmatched. The CDR3 has 14 residues. The DNA of the CDR3 is TGTGCCAGCACCGAGAGACAGGGGGCATACGAGCAGTACTTC. Its protein is CASTERQGAYEQYF.

The chain links TRBV15 to TRBJ2-2, with D perhaps matching TRBD1 (5 bases). The germline V and J ends were trimmed by 9 bases and 5 bases, with 13 bases remaining between them. This CDR3 is built from 13 residues. The germline gives CDR1 LNHNV, CDR2 YYDKDF (reference sequence). CDR3 nucleotide sequence: TGTGCCACTAGAAGGTCAGGGACCGGGGAGCTGTTTTTT. It yields the protein CATRRSGTGELFF.

This chain links TRBV7-8 with TRBJ2-7; D unclear. Germline V gene data show CDR1 as SGHVS and CDR2 as FQNEAQ. The CDR3 extends over 14 amino acids. V lost 5 bases and J 2 bases, leaving 13 bases between the germline ends. Here the CDR3 reads CASSPRRDAYEQYF. In DNA form, the CDR3 reads TGTGCCAGCAGCCCCAGGCGCGATGCCTACGAGCAGTACTTC.

CDR3 bases: TGTGCCAGCAGCTCCCCACCAGGCCGAAACTCTGGAAACACCATATATTTT. Amino acids: CASSSPPGRNSGNTIYF. The chain carries TRBV7-2 and TRBJ1-3; D remains ambiguous. The V end was cut by 4 bases, the J end by 0 bases, with 16 bases between. This CDR3 comprises 17 residues. Germline CDR1 is SGHTA and CDR2 is FQGNSA.

This clone has just one count. The chain couples TRBV6-5 to TRBJ2-1, with 9 bases identical to TRBD2. The CDR3 totals 15 residues. V lost 6 bases, J lost 2 bases, and 5 bases stayed unmatched. Germline CDR1 is MNHEY and CDR2 is SVGAGI. In DNA, the CDR3 is TGTGCCAGCAGGATAGCGGGGGCGACCTACAATGAGCAGTTCTTC. This encodes CASRIAGATYNEQFF.

V is TRBV5-1 and J is TRBJ1-1, with D possibly being TRBD1 (6 bases). The CDR3 is 17 amino acids. Trimming shortened V by 3 bases and J by 1 base, and 19 bases separated the two germline ends. Germline V gene lookup returns CDR1 SGHRS and CDR2 YFSETQ. For the CDR3, the DNA is TGCGCCAGCAGCTCTGGGGTCGGGGGGCTCGCGAACACTGAAGCTTTCTTT. Its protein product is CASSSGVGGLANTEAFF.

This chain links TRBV6-5 with TRBJ1-6, with no clear D. The CDR3 contains 13 residues. CDR1 and CDR2 (germline): MNHEY, SVGAGI. V gave up 5 bases and J gave up 9 bases, with 11 bases separating them. Here the CDR3 reads CASSRLGSSPLHF. CDR3 DNA sequence: TGTGCCAGCAGTAGATTAGGGAGTTCACCCCTCCACTTT.

The gene calls are TRBV24-1 and TRBJ1-2; D gene ambiguous. Trimming removed 3 bases from V and 8 bases from J, with 12 bases in between. The CDR3 spans 13 residues. Per the germline V gene, CDR1 is KGHDR and CDR2 is SFDVKD. In DNA form, the CDR3 reads TGTGCCACCAGTGATCCGGGGTCTGAGGGCTACACCTTC. Translation: CATSDPGSEGYTF.

The chain is built from TRBV3-1 (or the pseudogene TRBV3-2) and TRBJ1-3; a weak D match, TRBD1 (5 bases). The CDR3 has 14 amino acids. Per the germline V gene, CDR1 is LGHDT and CDR2 is YNNKEL (reference sequence). Between the trimmed V and J ends, which lost 1 base and 2 bases, there was a span of 6 bases. CDR3 region: CASSQVGAGNTIYF. In DNA form, the CDR3 reads TGTGCCAGCAGCCAAGTAGGGGCTGGAAACACCATATATTTT.

This chain joins TRBV24-1 and TRBJ1-2, with D unresolved. The CDR3 has 17 residues. Germline CDR1 is KGHDR and CDR2 is SFDVKD. V dropped 4 bases and J dropped 0 bases, with 17 bases sitting between them. This CDR3 is CATSEYSVPLANYGYTF. The CDR3 coding sequence is TGTGCCACCAGTGAATATAGCGTTCCCCTTGCTAACTATGGCTACACCTTC.

The chain is built from TRBV29-1 and TRBJ2-3, with TRBD1 matching over 7 bases. Germline CDR1 and CDR2: SQVTM and ANQGSEA. Unmatched junction bases numbered 11, after V lost 7 bases and J lost 4 bases. The CDR3 extends over 14 amino acids. The CDR3, as DNA: TGCAGCGCGCCGACAGGGTTTAGCGCAGATACGCAGTATTTT. This gives the protein CSAPTGFSADTQYF.

The chain uses TRBV19 and TRBJ2-5, with TRBD2 matching over 7 bases. The V gene end was trimmed by 5 bases and the J gene end by 5 bases; junction bases not matched to a gene: 5. CDR1 LNHDA and CDR2 SQIVND come from the germline V gene (reference sequence). The CDR3 spans 13 residues. The CDR3 sequence is CASSVGRGETQYF. CDR3 nucleotides: TGTGCCAGTAGTGTTGGGAGGGGTGAGACCCAGTACTTC.

This clone came up a few times. The gene calls are TRBV9 and TRBJ2-5; tentative D call: TRBD1 (6 bases). Per germline, CDR1 SGDLS and CDR2 YYNGEE. V gave up 2 bases and J gave up 0 bases, with 8 bases separating them. The CDR3 length is 14 residues. The CDR3: CASSVRDNQETQYF. CDR3 sequence (DNA): TGTGCCAGCAGCGTCCGGGACAACCAAGAGACCCAGTACTTC. The full variable domain, completed using reference TRBV9 and TRBJ2-5, is DSGVTQTPKHLITATGQRVTLRCSPRSGDLSVYWYQQSLDQGLQFLIQYYNGEERAKGNILERFSAQQFPDLHSELNLSSLELGDSALYFCASSVRDNQETQYFGPGTRLLVL.

The chain is built from TRBV7-9 and TRBJ1-2; possibly TRBD1 for D (5 bases). V lost 3 bases and J lost 2, with 10 bases in between. Germline assignment: CDR1 SEHNR and CDR2 FQNEAQ (reference sequence). The CDR3 has 14 residues. This CDR3 is CASSFSGSNYGYTF. The CDR3 region has the DNA TGTGCCAGCAGCTTCTCAGGGTCGAACTATGGCTACACCTTC.